Following are 30 T cell receptor beta chains from one sample sequenced in a study of shared clonotypes between healthy human individuals (dated by TCRdb to about 2020). Preparation of the library involved the immunoSEQ multiplex PCR assay. TCRdb carries this immuneACCESS record with in-frame sequences only. Its versions omit some clonotypes, under half of them owing to an unresolved V gene in the studies checked, with the rest unexplained. Recorded for this sample are 1,100,000 or so clones; 70% to 80% of them occurred a single time. 0.4% to 0.55% of the sample is held by the ten biggest clonotypes. Sequencing used memory CD4+ T cells from PBMCs. In the paper's terms, the cell subset or site label means: CD45RA-negative fraction. The receptors were gathered from a man between 18 and 29 years old in good health. Some clones in this sample may be carry-over from other donors' samples.

V gene TRBV2 combines with J gene TRBJ2-3; D gene uncertain. CDR1 is SNHLY, CDR2 FYNNEI, per germline. V was trimmed by 1 base and J by 1 base, leaving 6 bases between them. The length of the CDR3 is 14 residues. CDR3 in DNA: TGTGCCAGCAGTGAAGTCACTGGCACAGATACGCAGTATTTT. Protein product: CASSEVTGTDTQYF.

The chain joins TRBV5-5 to TRBJ1-3, with TRBD1 identical over 7 bases. The CDR3 has 15 residues. From germline, CDR1 is SGHKS and CDR2 YYEKEE (reference sequence). The J segment lost 4 bases and the V segment lost 2 bases, leaving 6 bases of the junction unmatched. The chain's CDR3 is CASSFAGGRGNTIYF. In DNA form, the CDR3 reads TGTGCCAGCAGCTTTGCAGGGGGGCGCGGAAACACCATATATTTT.

V is TRBV12-5 and J is TRBJ1-1; D possibly corresponds to TRBD1 (5 bases). This CDR3 comprises 13 residues. Trimming pared 6 bases from V and 2 bases from J, leaving 10 bases between. CDR1 is LGHNT and CDR2 is FRNRAP in the germline V gene. Written as DNA, the CDR3 is TGTGCTAGTGGGGAGAGGACAAACACTGAAGCTTTCTTT. Its protein is CASGERTNTEAFF.

This chain uses TRBV28 with TRBJ1-1, with 9 bases aligning to TRBD1. V dropped 3 bases and J dropped 2; count of bases not matched to a gene: 10. The CDR3 extends over 17 amino acids. CDR1 and CDR2 (germline): MDHEN, SYDVKM. This CDR3 reads CASSFGGTGMGNTEAFF. Here the CDR3 DNA reads TGTGCCAGCAGTTTTGGGGGGACAGGGATGGGTAACACTGAAGCTTTCTTT.

This chain joins TRBV25-1 and TRBJ2-2; unclear D gene. CDR3 size: 14 residues. Germline V gene lookup returns CDR1 MGHDK and CDR2 SYGVNS. V lost 5 bases and J 7 bases, leaving 14 bases between the germline ends. The CDR3 region is CASSQNVALGELFF. CDR3 DNA sequence: TGTGCCAGCAGTCAGAATGTGGCCCTCGGGGAGCTGTTTTTT.

The sample holds a few counts of this clone. V and J are TRBV20-1 and TRBJ1-5, with D uncertain. Germline lookup yields CDR1 DFQATT and CDR2 SNEGSKA (reference sequence). CDR3 length: 11 residues. V was pared by 5 bases and J by 11 bases, with 13 bases between. CDR3 residues: CSAPDLLAQHF. The CDR3, as DNA: TGCAGTGCTCCCGACCTGCTGGCCCAGCATTTT.

This clone appeared many times. V gene TRBV5-4 combines with J gene TRBJ2-1; TRBD2 aligns across 8 bases. V trimming: 0 bases; J trimming: 4 bases; junction bases outside the gene matches: 6. Germline CDR1 SGHNT, CDR2 YYREEE (reference sequence). The CDR3 has 16 amino acids. CDR3 in DNA: TGTGCCAGCAGCTTGGGGGGGGCTAGCGGGTACAATGAGCAGTTCTTC. This translates into CASSLGGASGYNEQFF. The full variable domain, rest sourced from reference TRBV5-4 and TRBJ2-1, is ETGVTQSPTHLIKTRGQQVTLRCSSQSGHNTVSWYQQALGQGPQFIFQYYREEENGRGNFPPRFSGLQFPNYSSELNVNALELDDSALYLCASSLGGASGYNEQFFGPGTRLTVL.

V and J are TRBV27 and TRBJ2-7; tentative D call: TRBD1 (5 bases). CDR1 is MNHEY, CDR2 SMNVEV, per germline (reference sequence). This CDR3 has 14 residues. Between the trimmed V and J ends, which lost 4 bases and 3 bases, there was a span of 13 bases. CDR3 loop: CASSYKFQGYEQYF. DNA for the CDR3: TGTGCCAGCAGTTACAAGTTTCAGGGCTACGAGCAGTACTTC.

This chain uses TRBV9 with TRBJ2-7; 8 bases are shared with TRBD2. Trimming cost V 4 bases and J 0 bases; bases outside gene matches: 9. The germline gives CDR1 SGDLS, CDR2 YYNGEE. The CDR3 extends over 16 amino acids. The CDR3 nucleotides read TGTGCCAGCAGCCCAAAAAGCGGGGGTAGCTCCTACGAGCAGTACTTC. This encodes CASSPKSGGSSYEQYF.

The V and J genes are TRBV5-1 and TRBJ2-5; possibly TRBD1 or TRBD2 for D (5 bases each). V lost 2 bases, J lost 3 bases, and 11 bases lay in between. Germline loops: CDR1 SGHRS, CDR2 YFSETQ. This CDR3 is built from 14 residues. The DNA of the CDR3 is TGCGCCAGCAGCTTAGGGACCTCGGAAGAGACCCAGTACTTC. Protein: CASSLGTSEETQYF.

The chain is built from TRBV11-2 and TRBJ1-2, with D perhaps TRBD1 (6 bases). In germline, CDR1 is SGHAT, CDR2 FQNNGV. The CDR3 has 13 residues. Trimming took 5 bases from V and 8 from J, leaving 15 bases between them. The CDR3 nucleotides read TGTGCCAGCAGCCCCTCAGGGGCGAACGGCTACACCTTC. Protein sequence: CASSPSGANGYTF.

This clone was seen a handful of times. The rearrangement links TRBV4-2 to TRBJ2-3; D perhaps matches TRBD2 (5 bases). Trimming removed 1 base from V and 1 base from J, with 15 bases in between. CDR1 and CDR2 (germline): LGHNA, YNFKEQ. This CDR3 region has 17 residues. The CDR3 DNA follows: TGTGCCAGCAGCCAAGTGGACTCAGCCGGGGGCACAGATACGCAGTATTTT. Amino acid sequence: CASSQVDSAGGTDTQYF.

The chain uses TRBV7-3 and TRBJ1-1; possibly TRBD1 for D (5 bases). The CDR3 has 13 residues. Trimming took off 2 bases at V and 6 bases at J, with 10 bases between the two ends. The germline V gene encodes CDR1 SGHTA and CDR2 FQGTGA. The CDR3 here is CASSLLQGSEAFF. In DNA, the CDR3 is TGTGCCAGCAGCTTACTTCAGGGCTCTGAAGCTTTCTTT.

This chain connects TRBV20-1 to TRBJ2-5; D not resolved. V was shortened by 5 bases and J by 5 bases, with 9 bases between the two germline ends. CDR3 length: 11 amino acids. CDR1 is DFQATT, CDR2 SNEGSKA, per germline (reference sequence). CDR3 bases: TGCAGTGCTCAGGTCCGGGAGACCCAGTACTTC. Protein: CSAQVRETQYF.

In regard to this clone: One base away lies a much larger clone, so this may be a sequencing read error. The chain employs TRBV4-3 and TRBJ2-2; 11 nucleotides match TRBD2. V was pared by 4 bases and J by 1 base, with 2 bases of the junction left unmatched. This CDR3 comprises 16 residues. Germline CDR1 and CDR2: LGHNA and YSLEER. The CDR3, as DNA: TGCGCCAGCAGCCCGCTAGCGGGAGGGAACACCGGGGAGCTGTTTTTT. Translated: CASSPLAGGNTGELFF.

The rearrangement links TRBV5-8 to TRBJ1-1, with 11 bases matching TRBD1. The CDR3 extends over 14 amino acids. The junction had 5 bases not matched to a gene; V was cut back by 0 bases and J by 10 bases. CDR1 and CDR2 (germline): SGHTS, YDEGEE. The CDR3 here is CASSLVRTGGRAFF. The CDR3 nucleotides read TGTGCCAGCAGCTTGGTCCGGACAGGGGGCAGAGCTTTCTTT.

In nucleotides, the CDR3 is TGTGCCAGCAGACGACTAGCAGTCTACAATGAGCAGTTCTTC. Its protein product is CASRRLAVYNEQFF. The chain couples TRBV6-5 to TRBJ2-1; 7 bases match TRBD2. With 6 bases clipped from V and 3 bases from J, the junction kept 5 bases outside the gene matches. Germline-derived CDR1 and CDR2 are MNHEY and SVGAGI. The CDR3 loop spans 14 amino acids.

The rearrangement joins TRBV5-8 to TRBJ1-2; TRBD1 aligns across 7 bases. The V gene end was trimmed by 3 bases and the J gene end by 2 bases; junction bases not matched to a gene: 16. CDR3 length: 18 residues. Germline assignment: CDR1 SGHTS and CDR2 YDEGEE. For the CDR3, the DNA is TGTGCCAGCAGCTGGGACTTGGTATTGACGACAGGGAACTATGGCTACACCTTC. Amino acid sequence: CASSWDLVLTTGNYGYTF.

As for this clone: One base separates it from a far larger clone, so it is likely a read error. Distinct nucleotide sequences in the sample also encode this CDR3. The chain uses TRBV7-9 and TRBJ2-2; 8 bases map to TRBD1. Germline loops: CDR1 SEHNR, CDR2 FQNEAQ (reference sequence). Unmatched junction bases numbered 7, after V lost 5 bases and J lost 5 bases. The CDR3 totals 15 residues. The CDR3 region is CASSLQRTGTGELFF. The CDR3 nucleotides read TGTGCCAGCAGCCTACAGAGGACAGGGACCGGGGAGCTGTTTTTT.

The chain combines TRBV14 with TRBJ2-1; TRBD2 might be the D (5 bases). Germline-derived CDR1 and CDR2 are SGHDN and FVKESK. This CDR3 comprises 15 residues. Trimming removed 3 bases at V and 0 bases at J, with 9 bases between. The DNA for the CDR3 is TGTGCCAGCAGCCATTCTAGCAACTCCTACAATGAGCAGTTCTTC. Its translation is CASSHSSNSYNEQFF.

The chain combines TRBV6-4 with TRBJ1-6; 9 nucleotides line up with TRBD1. The ends lost 4 bases at V and 10 bases at J; junction bases unmatched: 5. Germline lookup yields CDR1 MRHNA and CDR2 SNTAGT. The CDR3 covers 14 residues. For the CDR3, the DNA is TGTGCCAGCAGTGCGACAGGGGGTAACTCACCCCTCCACTTT. This encodes CASSATGGNSPLHF.

The chain is built from TRBV25-1 and TRBJ1-1; perhaps TRBD1 as D (5 bases). Trimming cost V 1 base and J 4 bases, with 13 bases left between them. Germline V CDR1 and CDR2: MGHDK, SYGVNS. This CDR3 is 15 amino acids long. The CDR3 sequence: CASSELSGRTTEAFF. CDR3 bases: TGTGCCAGCAGTGAATTGTCAGGGAGGACCACTGAAGCTTTCTTT.

The chain recombines TRBV18 with TRBJ1-4, with D uncertain. The germline V and J ends were trimmed by 1 base and 3 bases, with 6 bases remaining between them. The germline V gene has CDR1 KGHSH and CDR2 LQKENI. This CDR3 comprises 14 residues. The CDR3 sequence is CASSPLRANEKLFF. CDR3 nucleotides: TGTGCCAGCTCACCACTGCGAGCTAATGAAAAACTGTTTTTT.

The gene calls are TRBV28 and TRBJ2-4; D perhaps matches TRBD2 (5 bases). The CDR3 runs 16 residues. Germline CDR1 MDHEN, CDR2 SYDVKM. V shed 6 bases and J shed 0 bases, with 15 bases lying between them. The CDR3 DNA sequence: TGTGCCAGCAGAGAACCGGGAAAACTAGCCAAAAACATTCAGTACTTC. This codes for CASREPGKLAKNIQYF.

V gene TRBV28 combines with J gene TRBJ2-7, with a tentative D call TRBD1 (5 bases). V was cut by 5 bases and J by 0 bases, with 14 bases left in between. CDR3 length equals 15 residues. Germline V gene lookup returns CDR1 MDHEN and CDR2 SYDVKM. The CDR3 sequence: CASSAYYTGSYEQYF. The CDR3 nucleotides read TGTGCCAGCAGTGCTTACTACACAGGCTCCTACGAGCAGTACTTC.

This clone was seen a few times. The chain has TRBV5-1 and TRBJ2-3; TRBD2 agrees at 13 bases. Trimming at V came to 4 bases and at J to 2 bases, leaving 4 bases not matched to a gene. The CDR3 loop spans 16 amino acids. In germline, CDR1 is SGHRS, CDR2 YFSETQ. The CDR3 nucleotides read TGCGCCAGCAGCCTAGGGACTAGCGGGGACACAGATACGCAGTATTTT. Translated: CASSLGTSGDTDTQYF.

The J gene is TRBJ2-3, the V gene TRBV28; 7 bases are a match to TRBD2. V was pared by 9 bases and J by 11 bases, with 2 bases of the junction left unmatched. Germline V gene lookup returns CDR1 MDHEN and CDR2 SYDVKM. The CDR3 has 9 amino acids. The CDR3: CASGGGQYF. The DNA of the CDR3 is TGTGCCAGTGGGGGGGGGCAGTATTTT.

This sequence joins TRBV7-9 and TRBJ2-7, with 16 bases aligning to TRBD2. Trimming took 5 bases from V and 1 from J; bases not matched to a gene: 5. There are 17 residues in the CDR3. From germline, CDR1 is SEHNR and CDR2 FQNEAQ (reference sequence). CDR3 in DNA: TGTGCCAGCAGCAGGGGACTAGCGGGAGGGATTTCCTACGAGCAGTACTTC. It codes for CASSRGLAGGISYEQYF.

This clone was counted once. This sequence joins TRBV5-1 and TRBJ1-1, with a possible D match to TRBD1 (6 bases). The CDR3 runs 12 residues. V lost 7 bases and J 1 base, leaving 8 bases between the germline ends. The germline V gene encodes CDR1 SGHRS and CDR2 YFSETQ. CDR3: CASGGGNTEAFF. The DNA of the CDR3 is TGCGCCAGCGGAGGGGGGAACACTGAAGCTTTCTTT. The variable domain in full, completed from reference TRBV5-1 and TRBJ1-1, reads KAGVTQTPRYLIKTRGQQVTLSCSPISGHRSVSWYQQTPGQGLQFLFEYFSETQRNKGNFPGRFSGRQFSNSRSEMNVSTLELGDSALYLCASGGGNTEAFFGQGTRLTVV.

This clone showed up just a few times. V is TRBV28 and J is TRBJ2-3, with TRBD2 matching 11 bases. The J segment lost 4 bases and the V segment lost 4 bases, leaving 7 bases of the junction unmatched. Germline V lookup: CDR1 MDHEN, CDR2 SYDVKM. The CDR3 spans 16 residues. The CDR3, as DNA: TGTGCCAGCAGTTCGTTACCGGGACTAGCGGCAGATACGCAGTATTTT. The encoded protein is CASSSLPGLAADTQYF.